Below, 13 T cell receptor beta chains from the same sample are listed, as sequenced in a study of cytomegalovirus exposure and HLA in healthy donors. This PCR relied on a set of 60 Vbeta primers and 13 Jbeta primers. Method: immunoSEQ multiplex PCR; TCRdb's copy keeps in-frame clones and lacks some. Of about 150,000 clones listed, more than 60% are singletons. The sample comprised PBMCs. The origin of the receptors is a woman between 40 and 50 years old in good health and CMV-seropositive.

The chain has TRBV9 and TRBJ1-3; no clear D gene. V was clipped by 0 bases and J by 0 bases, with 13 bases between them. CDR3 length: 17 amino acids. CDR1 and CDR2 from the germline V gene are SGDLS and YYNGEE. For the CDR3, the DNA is TGTGCCAGCAGCGTAGACCTTCCATCTATCTCTGGAAACACCATATATTTT. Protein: CASSVDLPSISGNTIYF.

For the CDR3, the DNA is TGTGCCAGCAGCTTGGCTGGGAGGCTTGAAAAACTGTTTTTT. It translates to CASSLAGRLEKLFF. The chain joins TRBV5-4 to TRBJ1-4; no clear D. The CDR3 consists of 14 residues. Looked up from germline, CDR1 is SGHNT and CDR2 is YYREEE (reference sequence). V lost 0 bases and J 7 bases, leaving 10 bases between the germline ends.

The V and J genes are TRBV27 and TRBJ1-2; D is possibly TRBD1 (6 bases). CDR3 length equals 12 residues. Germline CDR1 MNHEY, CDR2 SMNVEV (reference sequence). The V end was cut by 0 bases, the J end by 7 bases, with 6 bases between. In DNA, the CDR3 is TGTGCCAGCAGTTTATCAGGGGGTGGCTACACCTTC. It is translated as CASSLSGGGYTF.

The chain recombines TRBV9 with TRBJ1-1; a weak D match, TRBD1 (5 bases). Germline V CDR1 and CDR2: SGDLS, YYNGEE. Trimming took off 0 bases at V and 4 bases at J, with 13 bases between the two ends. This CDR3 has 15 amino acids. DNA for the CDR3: TGTGCCAGCAGCGTAGCTCCAGGGCTCACCACTGAAGCTTTCTTT. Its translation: CASSVAPGLTTEAFF. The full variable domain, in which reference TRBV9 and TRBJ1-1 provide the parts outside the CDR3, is DSGVTQTPKHLITATGQRVTLRCSPRSGDLSVYWYQQSLDQGLQFLIQYYNGEERAKGNILERFSAQQFPDLHSELNLSSLELGDSALYFCASSVAPGLTTEAFFGQGTRLTVV.

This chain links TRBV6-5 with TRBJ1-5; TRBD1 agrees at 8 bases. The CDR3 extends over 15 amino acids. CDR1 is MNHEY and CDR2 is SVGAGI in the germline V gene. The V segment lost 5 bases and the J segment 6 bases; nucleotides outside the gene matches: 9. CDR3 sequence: CASSRSGTGAQPQHF. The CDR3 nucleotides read TGTGCCAGCAGTAGATCCGGGACAGGTGCTCAGCCCCAGCATTTT.

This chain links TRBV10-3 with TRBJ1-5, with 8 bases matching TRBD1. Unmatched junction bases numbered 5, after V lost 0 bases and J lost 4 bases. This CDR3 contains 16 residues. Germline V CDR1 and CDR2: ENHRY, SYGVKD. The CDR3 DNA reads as TGTGCCATCAGTGAGTCATCAGGGGGCTGGAATCAGCCCCAGCATTTT. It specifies CAISESSGGWNQPQHF.

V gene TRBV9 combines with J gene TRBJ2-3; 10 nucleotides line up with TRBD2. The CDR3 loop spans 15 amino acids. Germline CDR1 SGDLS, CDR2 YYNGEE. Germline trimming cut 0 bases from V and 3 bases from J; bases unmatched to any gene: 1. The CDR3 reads CASSVGAGGTDTQYF. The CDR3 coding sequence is TGTGCCAGCAGCGTAGGAGCGGGGGGGACAGATACGCAGTATTTT.

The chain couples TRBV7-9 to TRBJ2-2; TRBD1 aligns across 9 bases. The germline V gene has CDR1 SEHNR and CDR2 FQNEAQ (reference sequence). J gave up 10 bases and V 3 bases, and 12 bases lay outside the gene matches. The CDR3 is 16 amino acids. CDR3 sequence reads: CASSLAGTGISEELFF. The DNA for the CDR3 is TGTGCCAGCAGCTTGGCGGGGACAGGGATCAGTGAGGAGCTGTTTTTT.

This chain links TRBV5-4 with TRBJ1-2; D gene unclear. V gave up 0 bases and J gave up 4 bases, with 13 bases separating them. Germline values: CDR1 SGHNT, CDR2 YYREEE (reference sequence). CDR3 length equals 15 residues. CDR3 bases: TGTGCCAGCAGCTTGGGGGTAGACATACCCTATGGCTACACCTTC. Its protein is CASSLGVDIPYGYTF.

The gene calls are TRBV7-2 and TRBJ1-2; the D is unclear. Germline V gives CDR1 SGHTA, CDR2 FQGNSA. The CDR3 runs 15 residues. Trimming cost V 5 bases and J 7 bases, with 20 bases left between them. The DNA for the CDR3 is TGTGCCAGCAGCCCCCATGGTAGCCAGCAAGGTGGCTACACCTTC. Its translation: CASSPHGSQQGGYTF.

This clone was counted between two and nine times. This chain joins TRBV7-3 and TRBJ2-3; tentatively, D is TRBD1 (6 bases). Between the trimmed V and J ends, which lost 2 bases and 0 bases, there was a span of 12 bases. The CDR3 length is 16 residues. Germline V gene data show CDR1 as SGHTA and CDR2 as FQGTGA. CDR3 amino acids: CASSLYWGPSTDTQYF. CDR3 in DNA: TGTGCCAGCAGCTTATATTGGGGGCCAAGCACAGATACGCAGTATTTT.

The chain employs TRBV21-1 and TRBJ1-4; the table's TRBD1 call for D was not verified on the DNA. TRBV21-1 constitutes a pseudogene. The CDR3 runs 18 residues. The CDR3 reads CASSKARDRDRVKEKLFF. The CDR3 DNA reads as TGTGCCAGCAGCAAAGCGCGGGACAGGGACCGGGTAAAGGAAAAACTGTTTTTT.

The CDR3 DNA is TGTGCCAGCAGCGTAGACTTGGGGGGCTACGAGCAGTACTTC. It yields the protein CASSVDLGGYEQYF. The chain uses TRBV9 and TRBJ2-7; a weak D match, TRBD2 (6 bases). V dropped 0 bases and J dropped 3 bases, with 10 bases sitting between them. Germline CDR1 is SGDLS and CDR2 is YYNGEE. This CDR3 is 14 amino acids long.